The clone carrying this T cell receptor beta chain was observed a few times. TCRdb passed the RT-PCR reads through MiXCR, listing each CDR3 protein once. In the table there are roughly 960,000 distinct CDR3 sequences, about 20% of which are singletons. Germline V gene sequence: CDR1 MNHEY, CDR2 SVGEGT. CDR3 length equals 14 residues. The V end was cut by 0 bases, the J end by 7 bases, with 12 bases between. These data originate in a study of patients and donors after allogeneic stem cell transplantation. Sample: blood, either unsorted or a sorted T cell fraction (not recorded which). The J gene is TRBJ2-5, the V gene TRBV6-2 or TRBV6-3; D is ambiguous. This receptor was identified in a human donor who was either an allogeneic HSCT recipient or a stem cell or donor lymphocyte infusion donor (not recorded which). It is not recorded whose cells these are; they may come from a transplant donor. The CDR3 DNA follows: TGTGCCAGCAGTTACTCGTCACAGTTGATGACCCAGTACTTC. It translates to CASSYSSQLMTQYF.